The T cell receptor (beta chain) described here comes from a study of blood T cell repertoires in COVID-19. The overall study: Acute-phase and convalescent COVID-19 samples originated in the United States, Italy and Spain. The analysed material was cDNA or gDNA that came from T cells, B-cell-depleted T cells, or PBMCs.

This clone appeared once. V shed 0 bases, J shed 3 bases, and the junction held 5 bases outside the gene matches. Germline V gene lookup returns CDR1 LGHNA and CDR2 YSLEER. CDR3 length: 15 amino acids. Source study methods: Amplification with reference gene primers provided the estimates of nucleated cell counts. Data came from immunoSEQ multiplex PCR; TCRdb stores just in-frame clones and leaves some out. Clone size and the V and J calls come from that table; the DNA yielded D and trimming. The sample has 440,000 or so clones, about 88% seen once. The V gene is TRBV4-3, the J gene TRBJ2-7; 7 bases line up with TRBD2. Sequenced sample: peripheral blood. The sequence came from a middle-aged woman with COVID-19, enrolled during active disease. CDR3: CASSQDAGERYEQYF. CDR3 nucleotides: TGCGCCAGCAGCCAAGATGCGGGAGAACGCTACGAGCAGTACTTC.